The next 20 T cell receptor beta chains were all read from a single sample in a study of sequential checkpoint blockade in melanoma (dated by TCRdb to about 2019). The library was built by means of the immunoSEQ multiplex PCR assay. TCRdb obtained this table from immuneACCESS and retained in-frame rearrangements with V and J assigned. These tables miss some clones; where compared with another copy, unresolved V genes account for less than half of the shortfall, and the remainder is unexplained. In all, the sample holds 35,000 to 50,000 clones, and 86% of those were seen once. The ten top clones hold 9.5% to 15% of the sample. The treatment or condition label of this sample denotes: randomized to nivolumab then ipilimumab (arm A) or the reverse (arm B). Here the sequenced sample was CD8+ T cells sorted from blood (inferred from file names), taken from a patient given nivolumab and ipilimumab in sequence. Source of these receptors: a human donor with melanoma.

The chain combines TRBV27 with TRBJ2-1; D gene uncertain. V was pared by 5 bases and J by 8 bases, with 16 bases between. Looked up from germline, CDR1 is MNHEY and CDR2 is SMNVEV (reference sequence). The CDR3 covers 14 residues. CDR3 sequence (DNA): TGTGCCAGCAGTCAGATTCTAGGAGTGGATGAGCAGTTCTTC. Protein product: CASSQILGVDEQFF.

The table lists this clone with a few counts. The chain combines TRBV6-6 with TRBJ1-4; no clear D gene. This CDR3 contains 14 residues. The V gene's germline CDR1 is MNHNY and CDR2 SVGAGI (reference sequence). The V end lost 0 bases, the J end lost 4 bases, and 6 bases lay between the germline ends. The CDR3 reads CASSYSAGNEKLFF. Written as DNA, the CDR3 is TGTGCCAGCAGTTACTCGGCGGGTAATGAAAAACTGTTTTTT.

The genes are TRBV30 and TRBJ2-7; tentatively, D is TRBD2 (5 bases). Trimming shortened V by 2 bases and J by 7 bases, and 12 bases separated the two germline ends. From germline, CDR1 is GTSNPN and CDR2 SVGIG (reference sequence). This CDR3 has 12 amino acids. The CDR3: CAWSPSSGEQYF. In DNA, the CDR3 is TGTGCCTGGAGTCCCTCTTCGGGGGAGCAGTACTTC.

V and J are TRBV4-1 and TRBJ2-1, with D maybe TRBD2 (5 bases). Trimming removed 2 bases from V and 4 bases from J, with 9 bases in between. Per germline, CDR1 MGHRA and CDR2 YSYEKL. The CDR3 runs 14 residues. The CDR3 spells CASSQLRDYNEQFF. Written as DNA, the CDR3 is TGCGCCAGCAGCCAACTCCGGGATTACAATGAGCAGTTCTTC.

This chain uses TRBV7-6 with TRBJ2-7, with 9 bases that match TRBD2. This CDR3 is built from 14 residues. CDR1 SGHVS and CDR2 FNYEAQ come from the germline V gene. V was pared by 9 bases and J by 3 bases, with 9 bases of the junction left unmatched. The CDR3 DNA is TGTGCCAGTTCAGCGGGAGGAGGCATCTACGAGCAGTACTTC. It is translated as CASSAGGGIYEQYF.

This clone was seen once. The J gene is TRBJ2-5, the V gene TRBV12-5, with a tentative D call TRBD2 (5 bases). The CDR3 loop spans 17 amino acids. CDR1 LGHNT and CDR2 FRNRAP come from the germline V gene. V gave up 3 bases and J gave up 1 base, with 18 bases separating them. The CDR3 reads CASGFFVLGGSQETQYF. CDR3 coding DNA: TGTGCTAGTGGTTTCTTTGTTTTGGGCGGGTCCCAAGAGACCCAGTACTTC.

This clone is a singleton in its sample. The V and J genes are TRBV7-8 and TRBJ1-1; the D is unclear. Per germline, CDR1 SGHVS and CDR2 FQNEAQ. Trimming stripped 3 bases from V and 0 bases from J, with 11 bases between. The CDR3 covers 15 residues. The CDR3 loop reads CASSFTRQMNTEAFF. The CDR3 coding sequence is TGTGCCAGCAGCTTTACCAGACAAATGAACACTGAAGCTTTCTTT.

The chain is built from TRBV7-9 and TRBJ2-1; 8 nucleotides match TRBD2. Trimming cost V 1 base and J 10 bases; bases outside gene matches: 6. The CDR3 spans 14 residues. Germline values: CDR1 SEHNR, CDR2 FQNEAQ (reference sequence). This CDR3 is CASSLVAGPREQFF. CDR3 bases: TGTGCCAGCAGCTTAGTAGCGGGACCCCGGGAGCAGTTCTTC.

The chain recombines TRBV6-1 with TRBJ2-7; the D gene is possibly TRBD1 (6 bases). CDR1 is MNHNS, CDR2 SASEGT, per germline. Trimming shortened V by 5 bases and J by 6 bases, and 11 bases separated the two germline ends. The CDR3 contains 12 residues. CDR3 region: CASSTGWGEQYV. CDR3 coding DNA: TGTGCCAGCAGTACAGGGTGGGGCGAGCAGTACGTC.

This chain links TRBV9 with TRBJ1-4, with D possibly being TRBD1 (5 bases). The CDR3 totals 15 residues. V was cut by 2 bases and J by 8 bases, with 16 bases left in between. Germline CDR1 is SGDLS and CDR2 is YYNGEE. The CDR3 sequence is CASSVFTGPEEKLFF. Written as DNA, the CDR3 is TGTGCCAGCAGCGTCTTCACAGGTCCTGAGGAAAAACTGTTTTTT.

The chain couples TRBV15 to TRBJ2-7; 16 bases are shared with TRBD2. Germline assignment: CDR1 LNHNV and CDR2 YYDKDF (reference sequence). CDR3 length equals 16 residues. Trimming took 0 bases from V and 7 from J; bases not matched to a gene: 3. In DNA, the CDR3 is TGTGCCACCAGCAGAGATTGGGGACTAGCGGGAGGGGAGCAGTACTTC. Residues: CATSRDWGLAGGEQYF. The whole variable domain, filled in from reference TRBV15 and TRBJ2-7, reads DAMVIQNPRYQVTQFGKPVTLSCSQTLNHNVMYWYQQKSSQAPKLLFHYYDKDFNNEADTPDNFQSRRPNTSFCFLDIRSPGLGDTAMYLCATSRDWGLAGGEQYFGPGTRLTVT.

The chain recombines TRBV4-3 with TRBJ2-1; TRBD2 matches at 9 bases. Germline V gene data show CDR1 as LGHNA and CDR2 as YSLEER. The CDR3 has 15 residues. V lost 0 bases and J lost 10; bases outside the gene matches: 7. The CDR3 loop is CASSQDGGRAGEQFF. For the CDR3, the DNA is TGCGCCAGCAGCCAAGATGGCGGGAGGGCCGGGGAGCAGTTCTTC.

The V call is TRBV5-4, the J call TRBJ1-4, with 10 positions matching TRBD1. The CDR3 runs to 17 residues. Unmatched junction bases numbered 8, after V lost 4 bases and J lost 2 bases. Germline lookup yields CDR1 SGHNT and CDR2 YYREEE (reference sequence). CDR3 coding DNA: TGTGCCAGCAGCGAGACAGGGGGCTGGAATACTAATGAAAAACTGTTTTTT. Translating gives CASSETGGWNTNEKLFF.

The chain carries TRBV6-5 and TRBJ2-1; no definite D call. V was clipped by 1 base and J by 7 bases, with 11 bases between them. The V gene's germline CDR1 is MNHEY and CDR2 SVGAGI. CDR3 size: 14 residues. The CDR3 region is CASSYLEALNEQFF. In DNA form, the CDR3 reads TGTGCCAGCAGTTACTTAGAGGCGTTAAATGAGCAGTTCTTC.

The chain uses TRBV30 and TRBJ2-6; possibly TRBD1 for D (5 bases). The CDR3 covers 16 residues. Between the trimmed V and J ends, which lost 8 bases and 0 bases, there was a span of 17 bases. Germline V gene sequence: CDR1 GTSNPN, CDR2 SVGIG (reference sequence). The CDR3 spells CAVSDSFPSGANVLTF. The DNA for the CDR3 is TGTGCCGTTTCCGACAGCTTCCCCTCTGGGGCCAACGTCCTGACTTTC.

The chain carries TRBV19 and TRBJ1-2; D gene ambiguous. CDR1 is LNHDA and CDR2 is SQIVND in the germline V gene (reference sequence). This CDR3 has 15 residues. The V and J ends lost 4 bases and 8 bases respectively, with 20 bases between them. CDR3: CASSRTTSSQRGYTF. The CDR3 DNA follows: TGTGCCAGTAGTAGAACCACCAGCTCCCAGAGGGGCTACACCTTC.

CDR3 in DNA: TGTGCCAGCAGCTTCACGGAGAATCAGCCCCAGCATTTT. It is translated as CASSFTENQPQHF. This chain connects TRBV7-8 to TRBJ1-5; D gene unclear. The CDR3 spans 13 residues. CDR1 is SGHVS, CDR2 FQNEAQ, per germline. The ends were cut back, 3 bases at V and 4 bases at J, with 7 bases in the middle.

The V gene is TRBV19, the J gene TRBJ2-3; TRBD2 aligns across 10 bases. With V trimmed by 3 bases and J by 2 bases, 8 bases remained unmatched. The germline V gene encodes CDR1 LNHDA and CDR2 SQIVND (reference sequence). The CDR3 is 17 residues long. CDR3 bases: TGTGCCAGTAGTATCCTACTAGCGGGACCTATCACAGATACGCAGTATTTT. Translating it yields CASSILLAGPITDTQYF. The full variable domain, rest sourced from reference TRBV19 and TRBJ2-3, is DGGITQSPKYLFRKEGQNVTLSCEQNLNHDAMYWYRQDPGQGLRLIYYSQIVNDFQKGDIAEGYSVSREKKESFPLTVTSAQKNPTAFYLCASSILLAGPITDTQYFGPGTRLTVL.

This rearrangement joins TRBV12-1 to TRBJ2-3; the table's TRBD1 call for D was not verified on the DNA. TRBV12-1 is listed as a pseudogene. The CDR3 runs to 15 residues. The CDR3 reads CASSFRLMGADTQYF. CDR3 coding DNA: TGTGCCAGCAGCTTTCGGCTAATGGGCGCAGATACGCAGTATTTT.

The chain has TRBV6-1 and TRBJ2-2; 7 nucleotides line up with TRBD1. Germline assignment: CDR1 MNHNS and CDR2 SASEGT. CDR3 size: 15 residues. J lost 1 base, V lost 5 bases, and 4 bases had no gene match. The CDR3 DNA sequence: TGTGCCAGCAGTCCAGGGGGTATGAACACCGGGGAGCTGTTTTTT. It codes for CASSPGGMNTGELFF.